The 21 T cell receptor beta chains presented below share a single source sample, sequenced in a study of early T cells in non-severe SARS-CoV-2 infection. TCRdb independently ran MiXCR on the 5' RACE reads; one entry per CDR3 protein. The sample shows about 36,000 distinct CDR3 sequences, less than 8% of them seen only once. The sample was whole blood, taken at baseline. Receptors originate from an adult who was a healthcare worker with PCR-confirmed SARS-CoV-2 infection or an uninfected control (not recorded which).

This clonotype showed up many times. V gene TRBV6-1 combines with J gene TRBJ2-5, with 12 bases lining up with TRBD2. This CDR3 has 16 residues. CDR1 and CDR2 from the germline V gene are MNHNS and SASEGT. The V and J ends lost 7 bases and 2 bases, in that order; junction bases with no gene match: 8. The CDR3 region has the DNA TGTGCCAGCAACGACTACGGACTAGCGGGACAAGAGACCCAGTACTTC. Amino acids: CASNDYGLAGQETQYF.

The sample holds many counts of this clonotype. The chain uses TRBV24-1 and TRBJ2-2, with D uncertain. Per the germline V gene, CDR1 is KGHDR and CDR2 is SFDVKD. V was clipped by 5 bases and J by 1 base, with 10 bases between them. The CDR3 covers 15 residues. The CDR3 spells CATSGSRKNTGELFF. The CDR3 region has the DNA TGTGCCACCAGTGGTTCGAGGAAGAACACCGGGGAGCTGTTTTTT.

There are a few counts of this clonotype. V is TRBV7-2 and J is TRBJ2-1; 8 nucleotides match TRBD2. The J segment lost 7 bases and the V segment lost 7 bases, leaving 12 bases of the junction unmatched. There are 15 residues in the CDR3. The germline V gene encodes CDR1 SGHTA and CDR2 FQGNSA. The CDR3 reads CASTPGGGRWNEQFF. CDR3 DNA: TGTGCCAGCACCCCAGGAGGCGGGAGGTGGAATGAGCAGTTCTTC.

This clonotype has more than one count but fewer than ten. The chain recombines TRBV15 with TRBJ2-3, with D unresolved. Per germline, CDR1 LNHNV and CDR2 YYDKDF (reference sequence). The CDR3 is 13 amino acids. V gave up 5 bases and J gave up 0 bases, with 6 bases separating them. CDR3: CATSVSSTDTQYF. The CDR3 DNA is TGTGCCACCAGCGTTTCTAGCACAGATACGCAGTATTTT.

This clonotype was found many times. The chain carries TRBV2 and TRBJ1-2, with 8 bases matching TRBD1. V was pared by 6 bases and J by 1 base, with 7 bases of the junction left unmatched. Germline CDR1 and CDR2: SNHLY and FYNNEI. This CDR3 has 15 amino acids. The DNA for the CDR3 is TGTGCCAGCAGGGTTGGACAGGGCGATAACTATGGCTACACCTTC. Amino acids: CASRVGQGDNYGYTF.

The sample holds many counts of this clonotype. CDR3 sequence reads: CASSLRAGSNQPQHF. The CDR3 bases are TGTGCCAGCAGCCTCAGGGCCGGTAGCAATCAGCCCCAGCATTTT. The chain has TRBV7-9 and TRBJ1-5, with a weak D call TRBD1 (5 bases). The CDR3 is 15 residues long. Germline V lookup: CDR1 SEHNR, CDR2 FQNEAQ (reference sequence). The V end was cut by 5 bases, the J end by 0 bases, with 11 bases between.

This clonotype was counted at least ten times. J is TRBJ1-1 and V is TRBV7-9; possibly TRBD1 for D (5 bases). The V gene lost 1 base and the J gene lost 11 bases, with 11 bases spanning the gap. This CDR3 is 12 amino acids long. Germline assignment: CDR1 SEHNR and CDR2 FQNEAQ (reference sequence). Here the CDR3 reads CASSLDQRGAFF. Here the CDR3 DNA reads TGTGCCAGCAGCTTAGACCAACGGGGCGCTTTCTTT.

This clonotype was counted at least ten times. CDR3 sequence reads: CSTRTSGSTDTQYF. The CDR3 region has the DNA TGCAGTACTCGGACTAGCGGGAGCACAGATACGCAGTATTTT. This sequence joins TRBV20-1 and TRBJ2-3, with TRBD2 matching over 11 bases. V was clipped by 8 bases and J by 0 bases; unmatched bases: 4. There are 14 residues in the CDR3. Germline V gene sequence: CDR1 DFQATT, CDR2 SNEGSKA (reference sequence).

The table lists this clonotype with many counts. The genes are TRBV11-2 and TRBJ1-3; D perhaps matches TRBD1 (5 bases). Trimming left V 5 bases short and J 5 bases short, with 13 bases between. Germline CDR1 and CDR2: SGHAT and FQNNGV. The CDR3 has 14 amino acids. CDR3 in DNA: TGTGCCAGCAGCCCCGAATGGGGCAGAAACACCATATATTTT. This codes for CASSPEWGRNTIYF.

This rearrangement joins TRBV11-2 to TRBJ2-7; D is possibly TRBD2 (6 bases). Deletions cut 1 base from V and 0 bases from J, with 19 bases between. The CDR3 contains 18 residues. The germline CDR1 and CDR2 sequences are SGHAT and FQNNGV. This CDR3 is CASSLGVIGSGYSYEQYF. CDR3 coding DNA: TGTGCCAGCAGCTTAGGTGTTATTGGTAGCGGCTACTCCTACGAGCAGTACTTC.

This clonotype has a count of ten or more. The CDR3: CASSPRDQSTDTQYF. The CDR3 DNA is TGCGCCAGCAGCCCTAGGGACCAGAGCACAGATACGCAGTATTTT. The rearrangement uses TRBV5-1 and TRBJ2-3; D might be TRBD1 or TRBD2, each matching 5 bases. Trimming removed 4 bases from V and 0 bases from J, with 12 bases in between. This CDR3 contains 15 residues. CDR1 is SGHRS, CDR2 YFSETQ, per germline. The variable domain in full, with the rest retrieved from reference TRBV5-1 and TRBJ2-3, is KAGVTQTPRYLIKTRGQQVTLSCSPISGHRSVSWYQQTPGQGLQFLFEYFSETQRNKGNFPGRFSGRQFSNSRSEMNVSTLELGDSALYLCASSPRDQSTDTQYFGPGTRLTVL.

This clonotype was counted many times. The gene calls are TRBV13 and TRBJ2-5; perhaps TRBD2 as D (6 bases). CDR1 and CDR2 from the germline V gene are PRHDT and FYEKMQ (reference sequence). The CDR3 extends over 14 amino acids. V lost 4 bases and J lost 5, with 14 bases in between. CDR3: CASSSPGLPETQYF. The CDR3 DNA reads TGTGCCAGCAGCTCACCGGGACTCCCCGAGACCCAGTACTTC.

This clonotype was seen a few times. V is TRBV28 and J is TRBJ2-7, with D perhaps matching TRBD1 (6 bases). The CDR3 sequence is 15 residues long. Germline assignment: CDR1 MDHEN and CDR2 SYDVKM. V dropped 3 bases and J dropped 4 bases, with 16 bases sitting between them. CDR3 amino acids: CASSLTGHAPYEQYF. The CDR3 coding sequence is TGTGCCAGCAGTTTGACGGGACATGCTCCATACGAGCAGTACTTC.

J is TRBJ1-1 and V is TRBV7-8; the D is unclear. Deletions cut 2 bases from V and 0 bases from J, with 4 bases between. The CDR3 has 13 amino acids. CDR1 SGHVS and CDR2 FQNEAQ come from the germline V gene. The CDR3 DNA reads as TGTGCCAGCAGCTTAAAGGTGAACACTGAAGCTTTCTTT. This translates into CASSLKVNTEAFF.

This clonotype has at least ten counts. The gene calls are TRBV20-1 and TRBJ2-7, with 10 bases fitting TRBD1. Per germline, CDR1 DFQATT and CDR2 SNEGSKA (reference sequence). V was clipped by 6 bases and J by 3 bases; unmatched bases: 5. CDR3 length: 13 residues. CDR3 region: CSAHDRGHYEQYF. CDR3 nucleotides: TGCAGTGCCCACGACAGGGGGCACTACGAGCAGTACTTC.

Concerning this clonotype itself: No conserved phenylalanine or tryptophan is present at the end of the CDR3, so a read error is the likely explanation. V usage is TRBV7-7 and J usage is TRBJ1-1; TRBD1 might be the D (5 bases). This CDR3 is 17 amino acids long. CDR1 SSHAT and CDR2 FNYEAQ come from the germline V gene (reference sequence). The DNA of the CDR3 is TGTGCTAGCAGCTTATGGAACAGGTCCCGCAAGTCTTCTGAAGCTTTCTCT. As protein: CASSLWNRSRKSSEAFS.

Only a few counts were recorded for this clonotype. The chain has TRBV7-9 and TRBJ2-1; 11 nucleotides line up with TRBD2. V was clipped by 8 bases and J by 8 bases; unmatched bases: 11. The CDR3 extends over 15 amino acids. CDR1 is SEHNR, CDR2 FQNEAQ, per germline (reference sequence). In nucleotides, the CDR3 is TGTGCCAGCGGTTCTACTAGCGGGAGATTGCATGAGCAGTTCTTC. It encodes CASGSTSGRLHEQFF. Full variable domain (outside the CDR3, taken from reference TRBV7-9 and TRBJ2-1): DTGVSQNPRHKITKRGQNVTFRCDPISEHNRLYWYRQTLGQGPEFLTYFQNEAQLEKSRLLSDRFSAERPKGSFSTLEIQRTEQGDSAMYLCASGSTSGRLHEQFFGPGTRLTVL.

This chain joins TRBV3-1 and TRBJ2-2; no firm D call. Germline V gives CDR1 LGHDT, CDR2 YNNKEL (reference sequence). Trimming left V 6 bases short and J 9 bases short, with 14 bases between. The CDR3 contains 13 residues. CDR3 region: CASRPEQSRELFF. The CDR3, as DNA: TGTGCCAGCAGACCGGAACAAAGTCGGGAGCTGTTTTTT.

Here the CDR3 reads CASSQGQAGNEQFF. The DNA for the CDR3 is TGTGCCAGCAGCCAAGGCCAAGCCGGGAATGAGCAGTTCTTC. The chain couples TRBV3-1 to TRBJ2-1; D uncertain. Trimming removed 1 base from V and 7 bases from J, with 11 bases in between. The CDR3 length is 14 residues. CDR1 LGHDT and CDR2 YNNKEL come from the germline V gene (reference sequence).

The rearrangement joins TRBV25-1 to TRBJ2-1; the D gene could be TRBD1 or TRBD2 (5 bases each). This CDR3 has 18 amino acids. The germline V gene encodes CDR1 MGHDK and CDR2 SYGVNS. The V end was cut by 1 base, the J end by 3 bases, with 19 bases between. The CDR3 spells CASSESRGPVIHYNEQFF. The CDR3 DNA sequence: TGTGCCAGCAGTGAATCGAGGGGACCAGTCATACACTACAATGAGCAGTTCTTC.

In this sample, this clonotype turned up many times. This chain joins TRBV7-9 and TRBJ1-5; 10 nucleotides agree with TRBD1. V lost 5 bases and J lost 8; bases outside the gene matches: 9. CDR3 size: 15 residues. Germline values: CDR1 SEHNR, CDR2 FQNEAQ (reference sequence). CDR3 amino acids: CASSRGTGEGEPQHF. For the CDR3, the DNA is TGTGCCAGCAGCCGCGGGACAGGGGAAGGGGAGCCCCAGCATTTT.